This T cell receptor beta chain was recorded in a study of blood T cell repertoires in COVID-19. Study at large: Spain, Italy and the United States supplied samples that represented acute and convalescent COVID-19. The cDNA or gDNA used as material had been derived from T cells, B-cell-depleted T cells, or PBMCs.

Per the original methods: Counts of nucleated cells, estimated from reference gene primer amplification, were obtained. Profiled with immunoSEQ multiplex PCR; TCRdb holds only in-frame clones, not every one. V and J calls plus clone size are reproduced from that table; the DNA served to infer D and trimming. The sample lists about 140,000 clones; roughly 80% were seen once. Trimming shortened V by 0 bases and J by 7 bases, and 13 bases separated the two germline ends. The CDR3 sequence is 14 residues long. CDR1 is MNHEY, CDR2 SMNVEV, per germline (reference sequence). Sequenced: peripheral blood. The origin of this receptor is a man aged 60 to 69 who had recovered from COVID-19. The rearrangement links TRBV27 to TRBJ2-7; D remains ambiguous. DNA of the CDR3: TGTGCCAGCAGTTTATCGAGCTCTTTCGGGGAGCAGTACTTC. The encoded protein is CASSLSSSFGEQYF.